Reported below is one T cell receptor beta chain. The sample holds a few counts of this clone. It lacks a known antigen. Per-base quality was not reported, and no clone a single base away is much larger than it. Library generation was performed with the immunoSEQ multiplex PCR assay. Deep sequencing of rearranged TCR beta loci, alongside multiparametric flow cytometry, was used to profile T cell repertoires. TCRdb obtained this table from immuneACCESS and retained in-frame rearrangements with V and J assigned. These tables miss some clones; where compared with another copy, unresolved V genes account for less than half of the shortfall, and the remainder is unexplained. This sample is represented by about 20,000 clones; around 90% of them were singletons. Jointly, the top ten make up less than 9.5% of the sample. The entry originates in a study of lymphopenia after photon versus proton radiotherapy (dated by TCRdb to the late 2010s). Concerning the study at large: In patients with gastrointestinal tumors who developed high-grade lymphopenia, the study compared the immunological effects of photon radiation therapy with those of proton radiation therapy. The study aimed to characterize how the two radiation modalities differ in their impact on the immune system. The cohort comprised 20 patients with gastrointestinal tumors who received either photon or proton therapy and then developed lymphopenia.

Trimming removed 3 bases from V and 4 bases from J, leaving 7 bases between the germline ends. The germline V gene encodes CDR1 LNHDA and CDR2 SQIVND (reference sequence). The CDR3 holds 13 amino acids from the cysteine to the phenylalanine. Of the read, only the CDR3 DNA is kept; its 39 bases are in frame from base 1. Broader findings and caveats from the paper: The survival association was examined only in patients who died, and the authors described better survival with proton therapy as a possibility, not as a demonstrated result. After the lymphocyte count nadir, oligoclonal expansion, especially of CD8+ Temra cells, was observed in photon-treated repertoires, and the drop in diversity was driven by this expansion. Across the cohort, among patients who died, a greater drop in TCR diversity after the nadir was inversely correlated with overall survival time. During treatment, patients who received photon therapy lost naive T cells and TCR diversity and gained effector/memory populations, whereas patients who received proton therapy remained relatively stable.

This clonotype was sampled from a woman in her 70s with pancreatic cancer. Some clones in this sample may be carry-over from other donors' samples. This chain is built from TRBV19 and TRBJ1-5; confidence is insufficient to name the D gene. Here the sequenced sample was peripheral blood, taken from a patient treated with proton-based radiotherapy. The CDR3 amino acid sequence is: CASSIGPNQPQHF. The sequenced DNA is TGTGCCAGTAGTATTGGGCCGAATCAGCCCCAGCATTTT.